This record concerns one T cell receptor (beta chain) sequence. Authors' methods: Amplification with reference gene primers provided the estimates of nucleated cell counts. Sequencing was performed with immunoSEQ multiplex PCR; in TCRdb, only in-frame clones are kept and a portion is missing. V and J calls and clone size are as listed in that table; D and trimming were resolved from the DNA. The sample has approximately 390,000 clones; about 87% are singletons. This sample was taken from a study of blood T cell repertoires in COVID-19. Study in general: COVID-19 samples collected from the United States, Italy and Spain covered acute and convalescent phases. Sample material is recorded as cDNA or gDNA derived from T cells, B-cell-depleted T cells, or PBMCs.

A Seattle source enrolled patients during active infection and followed them longitudinally. V was shortened by 5 bases and J by 0 bases, with 13 bases between the two germline ends. Germline CDR1 and CDR2: SGHAT and FQNNGV. This CDR3 spans 15 amino acids. Sequencing was performed on peripheral blood. The sequence was obtained from a woman aged 60 to 75 with COVID-19, enrolled during active disease. The V and J genes are TRBV11-2 and TRBJ1-1, with a tentative D call TRBD1 (5 bases). As DNA, the CDR3 is TGTGCCAGCAGCCCCAGCCGGGGGTTGAACACTGAAGCTTTCTTT. Its translation: CASSPSRGLNTEAFF.